The 16 T cell receptor beta chains below come from one sample, sequenced in a study of blood T cell repertoires in COVID-19. Only in-frame clones appear in the TCRdb table, and some are missing; sequencing was by immunoSEQ multiplex PCR. The sample contains 250,000 or so clones, roughly 84% of which appear only once. Input material: PBMCs or T cells enriched from blood (not recorded which). These TCRs come from a woman between 45 and 60 years old who had been exposed to COVID-19.

This clone came up once. J is TRBJ2-6 and V is TRBV19; possible D gene TRBD1, 6 bases. Germline CDR1 LNHDA, CDR2 SQIVND (reference sequence). The CDR3 runs 15 residues. V lost 7 bases and J 3 bases, leaving 13 bases between the germline ends. CDR3 residues: CASKDTGFGANVLTF. The CDR3 nucleotides are TGTGCCAGTAAAGATACAGGGTTTGGGGCCAACGTCCTGACTTTC.

The chain recombines TRBV19 with TRBJ2-2; D is unclear. Per the germline V gene, CDR1 is LNHDA and CDR2 is SQIVND (reference sequence). The V and J ends lost 3 bases and 7 bases respectively, with 9 bases between them. CDR3 length equals 13 residues. As DNA, the CDR3 is TGTGCCAGTAGTATGCCCGGGTACGGGGAGCTGTTTTTT. This gives the protein CASSMPGYGELFF.

This sequence joins TRBV18 and TRBJ2-5; 12 bases line up with TRBD1. Germline trimming cut 6 bases from V and 4 bases from J; bases unmatched to any gene: 6. The germline V gene has CDR1 KGHSH and CDR2 LQKENI. The CDR3 sequence is 15 residues long. CDR3 in amino acids: CASSSRDRGRETQYF. The CDR3 nucleotides are TGTGCCAGCTCGTCCCGGGACAGGGGGCGAGAGACCCAGTACTTC.

The chain links TRBV5-5 to TRBJ2-7, with TRBD1 matching 8 bases. The CDR3 has 14 amino acids. Per germline, CDR1 SGHKS and CDR2 YYEKEE (reference sequence). Trimming removed 5 bases from V and 4 bases from J; junction bases left unmatched: 8. CDR3 residues: CASSFGQGQYEQYF. As DNA, the CDR3 is TGTGCCAGCAGTTTCGGACAGGGACAATACGAGCAGTACTTC.

This clone was counted only a few times. The gene calls are TRBV18 and TRBJ1-1; TRBD1 might be the D (5 bases). CDR1 is KGHSH, CDR2 LQKENI, per germline. CDR3 length equals 14 residues. V lost 6 bases and J lost 6, with 17 bases in between. The CDR3 bases are TGTGCCAGCTCCCCGGAGAGTTGGGGCGCTGAAGCTTTCTTT. This codes for CASSPESWGAEAFF.

This chain joins TRBV11-2 and TRBJ1-1; TRBD1 is a possible D gene (5 bases). Germline CDR1 SGHAT, CDR2 FQNNGV. The CDR3 consists of 12 residues. Trimming removed 5 bases from V and 4 bases from J, with 8 bases in between. Here the CDR3 DNA reads TGTGCCAGCAGCCGCGACAGCACTGAAGCTTTCTTT. Translating gives CASSRDSTEAFF.

The chain couples TRBV14 to TRBJ2-7; D possibly corresponds to TRBD1 (5 bases). The germline gives CDR1 SGHDN, CDR2 FVKESK. The V end was cut by 1 base, the J end by 5 bases, with 12 bases between. This CDR3 spans 14 amino acids. CDR3 in DNA: TGTGCCAGCAGCCAAGCTAGGGGAAGGAACGAGCAGTACTTC. This encodes CASSQARGRNEQYF.

The chain uses TRBV10-1 and TRBJ1-2; D ambiguous. Germline-derived CDR1 and CDR2 are WNHNN and SYGVQD (reference sequence). The CDR3 extends over 12 amino acids. The ends were cut back, 2 bases at V and 8 bases at J, with 9 bases in the middle. Here the CDR3 reads CASSEPDGGYTF. CDR3 DNA: TGCGCCAGCAGTGAGCCAGACGGGGGCTACACCTTC.

V and J are TRBV7-3 and TRBJ2-1; 12 bases are shared with TRBD2. The ends lost 5 bases at V and 0 bases at J; junction bases unmatched: 8. The CDR3 length is 18 residues. In germline, CDR1 is SGHTA, CDR2 FQGTGA. The CDR3 reads CASSPGLAGAFSYNEQFF. CDR3 coding DNA: TGTGCCAGCAGCCCGGGACTAGCGGGTGCTTTCTCCTACAATGAGCAGTTCTTC.

This clone was seen a handful of times. The chain couples TRBV12-3 or TRBV12-4 to TRBJ2-5; the D gene is possibly TRBD2 (6 bases). Trimming stripped 4 bases from V and 3 bases from J, with 6 bases between. The CDR3 has 12 amino acids. CDR3 sequence reads: CASSWREETQYF. The CDR3 DNA sequence: TGTGCCAGCAGTTGGAGGGAAGAGACCCAGTACTTC.

This sequence joins TRBV7-3 and TRBJ1-1; D is uncertain. The CDR3 runs to 13 residues. CDR1 SGHTA and CDR2 FQGTGA come from the germline V gene. The germline V and J ends were trimmed by 1 base and 5 bases, with 8 bases remaining between them. CDR3 in DNA: TGTGCCAGCAGCTTAATTGAGGAGACTGAAGCTTTCTTT. Encoded protein: CASSLIEETEAFF.

CDR3 in amino acids: CASSYSWGENTGELFF. DNA of the CDR3: TGTGCCAGCAGTTACTCCTGGGGCGAGAACACCGGGGAGCTGTTTTTT. The V gene is TRBV6-5, the J gene TRBJ2-2; weak D call: TRBD1 (5 bases). Germline V CDR1 and CDR2: MNHEY, SVGAGI. Trimming shortened V by 0 bases and J by 1 base, and 9 bases separated the two germline ends. This CDR3 region has 16 residues.

V gene TRBV2 combines with J gene TRBJ1-5; possible D gene TRBD1, 6 bases. The CDR3 extends over 16 amino acids. Germline V gives CDR1 SNHLY, CDR2 FYNNEI. V lost 4 bases to trimming and J lost 0 bases, with 13 bases between them. CDR3 nucleotide sequence: TGTGCCAGCAGTGTTACAGGGATTCATAGCAATCAGCCCCAGCATTTT. Its protein is CASSVTGIHSNQPQHF.

This rearrangement joins TRBV6-5 to TRBJ2-1; TRBD2 matches 10 bases. Trimming removed 7 bases from V and 6 bases from J; junction bases left unmatched: 9. Germline CDR1 reads MNHEY; CDR2 reads SVGAGI. This CDR3 spans 15 amino acids. In DNA, the CDR3 is TGTGCCAGCACCGCAAAGCGGGGGGGCCTCAATGAGCAGTTCTTC. This codes for CASTAKRGGLNEQFF.

Here the CDR3 reads CASSAPGGTDTQYF. CDR3 bases: TGTGCCAGCAGTGCCCCGGGGGGCACAGATACGCAGTATTTT. The genes are TRBV28 and TRBJ2-3; possible D gene TRBD2, 6 bases. V was clipped by 5 bases and J by 1 base, with 10 bases between them. CDR1 MDHEN and CDR2 SYDVKM come from the germline V gene. The CDR3 length is 14 residues.

The CDR3 spells CASSDAQVYQPQHF. The CDR3 DNA is TGTGCCAGCAGTGATGCACAGGTGTACCAGCCCCAGCATTTT. The chain has TRBV2 and TRBJ1-5, with D tentatively TRBD1 (5 bases). The germline V gene encodes CDR1 SNHLY and CDR2 FYNNEI. This CDR3 is 14 amino acids long. Trimming removed 3 bases at V and 7 bases at J, with 13 bases between.